The 7 T cell receptor beta chains listed next were all sequenced from one sample in a study of response to subunit inactivated influenza vaccine. TCRdb used MiXCR to reprocess the RT-PCR reads, holding one entry per CDR3 protein. The sample shows roughly 650,000 distinct CDR3 sequences, 12% to 15% of them seen only once. Material: PBMCs from blood, obtained roughly 2 weeks before vaccination. All receptors derive from a middle-aged man who received an inactivated influenza vaccine.

Only a few counts were recorded for this clonotype. Mismatch with germline at one junction end may stem from a read error. The chain couples TRBV6-5 to TRBJ2-3; D is perhaps TRBD1 or TRBD2 (6 bases each). CDR1 and CDR2 (germline): MNHEY, SVGAGI. The CDR3 totals 17 residues. Here the CDR3 DNA reads TGTGCCAGCAGTAACTCCCTCCGGGGGCGTGCAGGAGATACGCAGTATTTT. Amino acid sequence: CASSNSLRGRAGDTQYF.

This CDR3 reads CASSHNAPGQGVYGYTF. The CDR3 DNA reads TGTGCCAGCAGCCACAATGCACCGGGACAGGGGGTGTATGGCTACACCTTC. The chain uses TRBV3-1 and TRBJ1-2, with 11 bases lining up with TRBD1. After removal of 3 bases from V and 5 bases from J, the junction contained 11 bases not matched to a gene. CDR3 length: 17 amino acids. The germline V gene encodes CDR1 LGHDT and CDR2 YNNKEL (reference sequence).

The sample holds many counts of this clonotype. The chain links TRBV6-5 to TRBJ2-2; no reliable D call. Germline values: CDR1 MNHEY, CDR2 SVGAGI. Between the trimmed V and J ends, which lost 6 bases and 2 bases, there was a span of 7 bases. This CDR3 comprises 13 residues. The CDR3 DNA sequence: TGTGCCAGCAGACCCTTCAACACCGGGGAGCTGTTTTTT. As protein: CASRPFNTGELFF.

The rearrangement joins TRBV28 to TRBJ1-2, with 9 bases matching TRBD1. With V trimmed by 5 bases and J by 3 bases, 7 bases remained unmatched. The CDR3 runs to 15 residues. Germline values: CDR1 MDHEN, CDR2 SYDVKM. CDR3: CASSDPGQGHYGYTF. The CDR3 nucleotides read TGTGCCAGCAGTGACCCCGGACAGGGGCACTATGGCTACACCTTC.

Ten or more counts support this clonotype. The genes are TRBV28 and TRBJ2-1; maybe TRBD1 (6 bases). Deletions cut 4 bases from V and 5 bases from J, with 21 bases between. Looked up from germline, CDR1 is MDHEN and CDR2 is SYDVKM. CDR3 length equals 17 residues. CDR3 sequence reads: CASSYLPPRTEHNEQFF. In nucleotides, the CDR3 is TGTGCCAGCAGTTACTTACCTCCTCGGACAGAGCACAATGAGCAGTTCTTC. Combining the CDR3 with reference TRBV28 and TRBJ2-1 gives the whole variable domain DVKVTQSSRYLVKRTGEKVFLECVQDMDHENMFWYRQDPGLGLRLIYFSYDVKMKEKGDIPEGYSVSREKKERFSLILESASTNQTSMYLCASSYLPPRTEHNEQFFGPGTRLTVL.

This clonotype was seen more than once but under ten times. The J gene is TRBJ1-2, the V gene TRBV12-3 or TRBV12-4; D is uncertain. Trimming left V 5 bases short and J 4 bases short, with 17 bases between. The CDR3 is made up of 15 amino acids. DNA for the CDR3: TGTGCCAGCAGTCGGGGTGGCCGAGGAGCCTATGGCTACACCTTC. This translates into CASSRGGRGAYGYTF.

V gene TRBV6-1 combines with J gene TRBJ2-5, with 11 bases aligning to TRBD2. Germline CDR1 MNHNS, CDR2 SASEGT. The junction had 8 bases not matched to a gene; V was cut back by 7 bases and J by 4 bases. The CDR3 loop spans 15 amino acids. The CDR3 here is CASTVAGGPRETQYF. CDR3 coding DNA: TGTGCCAGCACCGTAGCGGGAGGGCCGAGAGAGACCCAGTACTTC.